One and the same sample provided the 20 T cell receptor beta chains below, sequenced in a study of beta chain features in type 1 diabetes. These receptors' antigens are unknown. The entirety of the isolated RNA underwent reverse transcription, so expressed TCRB transcripts were sequenced. Sequencing used immunoSEQ multiplex PCR; TCRdb keeps in-frame clones, though not all of them. The repertoire holds about 150,000 clones, approximately 8.7% seen once, with 0.7% in the top ten. Whole-study results and caveats: Across all four CD4+ subsets, people with type 1 diabetes showed modestly shorter TCRB CDR3s.

The source material was central memory CD4+ T cells from blood. These receptors were collected from a woman in her thirties with type 1 diabetes.

A remark on this clone: Additional DNA sequences in this sample encode the identical CDR3. The rearrangement links TRBV2 to TRBJ2-7; 8 nucleotides line up with TRBD1. The V gene end was trimmed by 5 bases and the J gene end by 3 bases; junction bases not matched to a gene: 3. CDR1 is SNHLY and CDR2 is FYNNEI in the germline V gene. The CDR3 runs 13 residues. CDR3 sequence (DNA): TGTGCCAGCAGTCCCGGGACAGGCTACGAGCAGTACTTC. Amino acids: CASSPGTGYEQYF. Looking up the rest from reference TRBV2 and TRBJ2-7 gives the full variable domain: EPEVTQTPSHQVTQMGQEVILRCVPISNHLYFYWYRQILGQKVEFLVSFYNNEISEKSEIFDDQFSVERPDGSNFTLKIRSTKLEDSAMYFCASSPGTGYEQYFGPGTRLTVT.

This chain connects TRBV5-1 to TRBJ2-5; TRBD2 matches 7 bases. V shed 5 bases and J 1 base; nucleotides not matched to a gene: 8. There are 15 residues in the CDR3. Germline CDR1 reads SGHRS; CDR2 reads YFSETQ. The DNA for the CDR3 is TGCGCCAGCAGTTATAGCGGGCTAAGCCAAGAGACCCAGTACTTC. This codes for CASSYSGLSQETQYF.

This rearrangement joins TRBV9 to TRBJ2-3; D gene unclear. Trimming pared 0 bases from V and 6 bases from J, leaving 17 bases between. The germline gives CDR1 SGDLS, CDR2 YYNGEE. The CDR3 has 16 residues. DNA for the CDR3: TGTGCCAGCAGCGTAGCACTTACCCTGGGCCTCGATACGCAGTATTTT. Protein product: CASSVALTLGLDTQYF.

This clone was detected a few times. V is TRBV29-1 and J is TRBJ2-5, with D perhaps matching TRBD2 (6 bases). V was trimmed by 8 bases and J by 2 bases, leaving 12 bases between them. The CDR3 extends over 12 amino acids. Germline V gives CDR1 SQVTM, CDR2 ANQGSEA. The CDR3 loop reads CSTLEGQETQYF. In nucleotides, the CDR3 is TGCAGCACCCTGGAGGGGCAAGAGACCCAGTACTTC.

This clone has only a few counts. The rearrangement joins TRBV14 to TRBJ2-7; a weak D match, TRBD2 (6 bases). From germline, CDR1 is SGHDN and CDR2 FVKESK. The CDR3 length is 14 residues. V lost 1 base to trimming and J lost 5 bases, with 12 bases between them. In DNA, the CDR3 is TGTGCCAGCAGCCAAGGTGGAGGGTCGCACGAGCAGTACTTC. This codes for CASSQGGGSHEQYF.

There are a few counts of this clone. The J gene is TRBJ2-7, the V gene TRBV28, with unresolved D. V lost 7 bases to trimming and J lost 1 base, with 11 bases between them. This CDR3 region has 13 residues. From germline, CDR1 is MDHEN and CDR2 SYDVKM. CDR3 bases: TGTGCCAGCATGCGGCTATCTTCCTACGAGCAGTACTTC. As protein: CASMRLSSYEQYF.

This clone was picked up a small number of times. The sample contains more than one DNA sequence encoding this CDR3. The chain couples TRBV29-1 to TRBJ1-2; 10 bases map to TRBD1. The J segment lost 1 base and the V segment lost 2 bases, leaving 1 base of the junction unmatched. The germline V gene encodes CDR1 SQVTM and CDR2 ANQGSEA. The CDR3 totals 14 residues. The DNA for the CDR3 is TGCAGCGTTGAAAGGGACAGGGGTAACTATGGCTACACCTTC. Translating it yields CSVERDRGNYGYTF.

The chain is built from TRBV5-4 and TRBJ1-2; 8 bases are shared with TRBD1. Trimming at V came to 0 bases and at J to 4 bases, leaving 8 bases not matched to a gene. In germline, CDR1 is SGHNT, CDR2 YYREEE (reference sequence). This CDR3 is 16 amino acids long. DNA for the CDR3: TGTGCCAGCAGCTTGGATCCAGGGGGCGCGAGCTATGGCTACACCTTC. Its protein is CASSLDPGGASYGYTF.

There are a few counts of this clone. The sample holds other DNA sequences that translate to the same CDR3. This rearrangement joins TRBV7-2 to TRBJ1-2; 8 nucleotides line up with TRBD1. The junction had 3 bases not matched to a gene; V was cut back by 5 bases and J by 4 bases. The germline gives CDR1 SGHTA, CDR2 FQGNSA. This CDR3 is 13 amino acids long. The CDR3 region has the DNA TGTGCCAGCAGCGTCGGACAGGGCTATGGCTACACCTTC. This sequence encodes CASSVGQGYGYTF.

This clone came up a few times. The V gene is TRBV6-6, the J gene TRBJ2-4; perhaps TRBD1 as D (5 bases). This CDR3 region has 16 residues. V shed 6 bases and J shed 0 bases, with 15 bases lying between them. Germline V gene lookup returns CDR1 MNHNY and CDR2 SVGAGI (reference sequence). CDR3 in amino acids: CASRDTGDLAKNIQYF. CDR3 sequence (DNA): TGTGCCAGCAGGGACACAGGAGACCTAGCCAAAAACATTCAGTACTTC.

Details on this clone: The sample holds other DNA sequences that translate to the same CDR3. The V gene is TRBV19, the J gene TRBJ2-7, with 8 bases matching TRBD2. The trim removed 3 bases at V and 1 base at J, leaving 2 bases unmatched. Germline V gene sequence: CDR1 LNHDA, CDR2 SQIVND (reference sequence). The length of the CDR3 is 14 residues. CDR3 sequence: CASSITSGSYEQYF. The CDR3 DNA reads TGTGCCAGTAGTATCACTAGCGGTTCCTACGAGCAGTACTTC.

A few counts support this clone. V gene TRBV18 combines with J gene TRBJ1-1; D remains unclear. CDR3 length equals 13 residues. Germline values: CDR1 KGHSH, CDR2 LQKENI. Trimming shortened V by 4 bases and J by 1 base, and 7 bases separated the two germline ends. CDR3 bases: TGTGCCAGCTCACTGTTAGCGAACACTGAAGCTTTCTTT. This encodes CASSLLANTEAFF.

The chain carries TRBV5-1 and TRBJ1-2; weak D call: TRBD1 (5 bases). The ends were cut back, 4 bases at V and 3 bases at J, with 19 bases in the middle. The CDR3 is made up of 16 amino acids. Germline CDR1 reads SGHRS; CDR2 reads YFSETQ. CDR3 sequence (DNA): TGCGCCAGCAGCGCCAGTTACAGGTCTTGGGACTATGGCTACACCTTC. Protein: CASSASYRSWDYGYTF.

This clone was seen more than once but under ten times. V is TRBV5-1 and J is TRBJ1-1, with TRBD1 identical over 7 bases. In germline, CDR1 is SGHRS, CDR2 YFSETQ. Trimming cost V 2 bases and J 3 bases; bases outside gene matches: 1. The CDR3 consists of 13 residues. Here the CDR3 reads CASSFTGDTEAFF. CDR3 sequence (DNA): TGCGCCAGCAGCTTCACAGGGGACACTGAAGCTTTCTTT.

This clone was counted only a few times. This chain uses TRBV9 with TRBJ2-6; D might be TRBD1 (5 bases). Germline V lookup: CDR1 SGDLS, CDR2 YYNGEE. There are 14 residues in the CDR3. Trimming removed 2 bases at V and 3 bases at J, with 6 bases between. The CDR3 nucleotides read TGTGCCAGCAGCGTCAGGGTTGGGGCCAACGTCCTGACTTTC. Amino acid sequence: CASSVRVGANVLTF.

This clone was seen more than once but under ten times. This chain joins TRBV7-3 and TRBJ2-5; 8 nucleotides match TRBD1. The CDR3 is 15 amino acids. Germline V CDR1 and CDR2: SGHTA, FQGTGA. The trim removed 4 bases at V and 6 bases at J, leaving 10 bases unmatched. The CDR3 reads CASSSAGGALKTQYF. In nucleotides, the CDR3 is TGTGCCAGCAGCTCTGCAGGGGGCGCTTTAAAGACCCAGTACTTC.

This clone was seen a few times. The chain combines TRBV30 with TRBJ1-1; a weak D match, TRBD1 (6 bases). The CDR3 covers 11 residues. The V end was cut by 2 bases, the J end by 11 bases, with 12 bases between. CDR1 and CDR2 (germline): GTSNPN, SVGIG (reference sequence). CDR3 loop: CAWSTGTTAFF. In DNA form, the CDR3 reads TGTGCCTGGAGTACCGGGACAACGGCTTTCTTT.

This clone has more than one count but fewer than ten. This chain joins TRBV25-1 and TRBJ1-4, with D perhaps TRBD1 (5 bases). The germline V gene has CDR1 MGHDK and CDR2 SYGVNS. This CDR3 has 15 residues. V lost 3 bases, J lost 8 bases, and 16 bases lay in between. CDR3 sequence reads: CASSDSGRDREKLFF. Written as DNA, the CDR3 is TGTGCCAGCAGTGACTCGGGCAGGGATCGGGAAAAACTGTTTTTT.

The chain combines TRBV30 with TRBJ2-2; TRBD2 matches at 7 bases. CDR1 is GTSNPN and CDR2 is SVGIG in the germline V gene (reference sequence). The CDR3 is 13 amino acids. V was clipped by 4 bases and J by 5 bases; unmatched bases: 4. Here the CDR3 DNA reads TGTGCCTGGAACGGCGGGAGTACCGGGGAGCTGTTTTTT. Residues: CAWNGGSTGELFF.

There are a few counts of this clone. The rearrangement joins TRBV27 to TRBJ2-1; TRBD2 matches 11 bases. V lost 6 bases to trimming and J lost 4 bases; unmatched junction nucleotides: 8. CDR1 is MNHEY, CDR2 SMNVEV, per germline (reference sequence). CDR3 length: 16 amino acids. Here the CDR3 DNA reads TGTGCCAGCAGGGAAGGGACTAGCGGACCTTACAATGAGCAGTTCTTC. Its translation is CASREGTSGPYNEQFF.